Sequencing of this T cell receptor (beta chain) was carried out in a study of cytomegalovirus exposure and HLA in healthy donors. Regarding the study as a whole: TCR beta V- and J-gene trimming was later associated with a missense DCLRE1C variant.

This clone was counted between two and nine times. The antigen is unknown. In the PCR, 60 Vbeta and 13 Jbeta primers were used. The table came from immunoSEQ multiplex PCR; TCRdb's copy has only in-frame clones and leaves some out. The data hold around 80,000 clones, with over 70% observed a single time. Sequencing used PBMCs. The source of this sequence is a middle-aged man in good health and CMV-seronegative.

Here the CDR3 reads CASSPLPDTQYF. The CDR3 DNA sequence: TGCGCCAGCAGCCCTCTCCCAGATACGCAGTATTTT. The rearrangement joins TRBV5-1 to TRBJ2-3; D not resolved. There are 12 residues in the CDR3. Between the trimmed V and J ends, which lost 4 bases and 4 bases, there was a span of 7 bases. CDR1 SGHRS and CDR2 YFSETQ come from the germline V gene.